This T cell receptor beta chain emerged from a study of cytomegalovirus exposure and HLA in healthy donors. Profiled with immunoSEQ multiplex PCR; TCRdb holds only in-frame clones, not every one. This sample has about 130,000 clones; about 90% occur once, and the top ten carry less than 8%. The donors were in the 120-subject validation cohort, distinct from the roughly 700-subject first cohort. In the case of this clone: Its antigen is not identified.

Study-level findings and limits: The study put about 180 TCR beta chains on its list as cytomegalovirus-associated. Subsequent analysis revealed that first-cohort TCR clusters tended to co-occur in the 130 or so validation repertoires.

The sequencing input was PBMCs. The TCR was taken from a young woman in good health and CMV-seropositive.

CDR3 sequence reads: CASSTERTIHTYNEQFF. CDR3 sequence (DNA): TGTGCCAGCAGCACGGAGAGGACTATCCACACCTACAATGAGCAGTTCTTC. The V and J genes are TRBV2 and TRBJ2-1; weak D call: TRBD2 (6 bases). The CDR3 runs to 17 residues. The V gene's germline CDR1 is SNHLY and CDR2 FYNNEI. V was trimmed by 6 bases and J by 2 bases, leaving 20 bases between them.